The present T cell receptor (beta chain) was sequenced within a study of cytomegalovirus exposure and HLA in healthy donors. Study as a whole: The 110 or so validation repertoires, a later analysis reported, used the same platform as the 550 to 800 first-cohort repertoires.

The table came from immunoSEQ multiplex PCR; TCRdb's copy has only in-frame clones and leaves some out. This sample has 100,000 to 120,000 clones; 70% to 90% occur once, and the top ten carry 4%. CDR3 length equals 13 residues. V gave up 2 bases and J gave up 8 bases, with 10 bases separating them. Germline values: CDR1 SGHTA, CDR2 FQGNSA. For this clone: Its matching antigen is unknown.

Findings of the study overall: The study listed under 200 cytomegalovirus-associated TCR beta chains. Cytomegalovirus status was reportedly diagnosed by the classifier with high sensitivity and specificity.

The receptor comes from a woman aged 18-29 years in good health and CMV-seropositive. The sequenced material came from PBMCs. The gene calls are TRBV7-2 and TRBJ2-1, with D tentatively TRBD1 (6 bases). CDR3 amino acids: CASSLRGSYEQFF. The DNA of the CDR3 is TGTGCCAGCAGCTTAAGGGGGAGCTATGAGCAGTTCTTC.